The clone carrying this T cell receptor beta chain was found many times. As yet, its antigen is unknown. The data are from a study of CD8 T cells in ankylosing spondylitis. Study results and limitations: Clones linked to disease were reported to show significant enrichment in matched ankylosing spondylitis synovial fluid. Blood from ankylosing spondylitis patients appeared to carry a characteristic roughly eight-variant TCR beta motif.

MiXCR, applied by TCRdb to the 5' RACE reads, yields one record per CDR3 protein. The sample shows around 230,000 distinct CDR3 sequences, about 9.1% of them seen only once. V shed 6 bases and J shed 4 bases, with 18 bases lying between them. This CDR3 has 16 amino acids. The chain links TRBV12-3 or TRBV12-4 to TRBJ1-4; D remains unclear. This TCR came from a male donor with ankylosing spondylitis or in good health (not recorded which). The sample taken for sequencing was blood, either unsorted or a sorted T cell fraction (not recorded which). In DNA, the CDR3 is TGTGCCAGCAGCCATGGTAACAGCAGGCTTAATGAAAAACTGTTTTTT. It encodes CASSHGNSRLNEKLFF.